This T cell receptor beta chain was found in a study of CD8 T cells in ankylosing spondylitis. The germline CDR1 and CDR2 sequences are KGHSH and LQKENI. There are 14 residues in the CDR3. Trimming at V came to 6 bases and at J to 5 bases, leaving 6 bases not matched to a gene. Only a few counts were recorded for this clonotype. What it binds is not known. Each CDR3 protein is one row after TCRdb ran MiXCR on the 5' RACE reads. The sample yields 250,000 to 350,000 distinct CDR3 sequences, less than 25% seen once. Study-level results: A TCR beta motif of 8 or 9 highly homologous variants appeared characteristic of ankylosing spondylitis blood.

The sample consisted of blood, either unsorted or a sorted T cell fraction (not recorded which). The clonotype originates from a female donor with ankylosing spondylitis or in good health (not recorded which). The chain joins TRBV18 to TRBJ2-1, with 8 bases aligning to TRBD2. The CDR3, as DNA: TGTGCCAGCTCCCCAAGCGGGAGACACAATGAGCAGTTCTTC. It encodes CASSPSGRHNEQFF.